The subject of this entry is one T cell receptor beta chain. The antigen it binds to is not known. Within one base of it there is no much larger clone, and no base qualities were kept. The data derive from a study of T cells after yellow fever vaccination (dated by TCRdb to about 2019). In terms of the full investigation: The SMART-Seq v4 Ultra Low Input RNA kit was used to prepare libraries from fractions with low cell numbers. Bulk TCR alpha and beta repertoires were sequenced longitudinally to track T-cell clones before and after primary and booster YFV17D yellow fever vaccination. Two healthy male donors made up the cohort, one aged 18 to 29 years and the other aged 30 to 39 years. Blood samples were taken at several timepoints before and after primary and secondary immunization, and bulk PBMC replicates and cell subsets were isolated.

TCR cDNA was made using 5'RACE template switching, a step that added a universal primer site and unique molecular identifiers. Priming for cDNA synthesis came from both the TCR alpha and TCR beta constant segments. Libraries were amplified in two PCR steps, with sample barcodes and sequencing adapters added in the second step. Sequencing of libraries was performed on Illumina HiSeq 2500 (2x100 bp) or NovaSeq (2x150 bp). The source study handled its data this way. Reads were demultiplexed and collapsed into UMI consensus sequences with MIGEC, and V(D)J alignment was performed with MiXCR. Vaccine-responding clonotypes were identified with edgeR using replicate PBMC samples, with FDR below 0.01 and a log2 fold change above 5 up to day 15 being required. CD4 or CD8 identity was assigned to each bulk clonotype according to whether the clonotype was present at higher abundance in the sequenced CD4 repertoire or the sequenced CD8 repertoire. Clones were called with MiXCR by TCRdb after fastp trimmed the public reads at Q25, and only in-frame beta chains were retained. Every entry covers one CDR3 protein and lists the most common genes and DNA from its rows. What appears here as the V and J calls and clone size reflects TCRdb's work, not the paper's. This sample comprises roughly 120,000 distinct CDR3 sequences, about 7.4% of them detected only once. The ten largest make up about 2.7% of the sample.

Based on the germline V gene (reference sequence), the CDR1 and CDR2 sequences are GTSNPN and SVGIG. The V and J ends are trimmed by 5 bases and 3 bases, leaving 15 bases between them. The cysteine opens and the phenylalanine closes a CDR3 of 14 amino acids. The retained sequence is limited to the CDR3, 42 bases, with the frame set at the first base. The label giving this sample's treatment or condition can be read as: live attenuated yellow fever vaccine strain. PBMCs were isolated from peripheral blood using a standard Ficoll-Paque protocol. CD4 and CD8 T-cell fractions were isolated with Dynabeads CD4 and CD8 positive selection kits. TriZol was used to extract RNA from bulk PBMCs, CD4 and CD8 fractions, and dextramer-positive and dextramer-negative fractions. Broad study findings and their caveats: A small share of clonotypes occurred in both CD4 and CD8 compartments, likely arising from convergent recombination. The study included only two donors, which limits how far the findings can be generalized. The secondary T-cell response was weaker than the primary response but faster, peaking on day 5 instead of day 15. Because abundant contaminating clonotypes from the bulk population could be contained in FACS-sorted repertoires, computational filtering was required. After the booster, most of the clones that had expanded following primary vaccination were detected again (roughly 97% of CD4 and 80% to 90% of CD8), which suggests that memory was broadly maintained.

The rearrangement combines TRBV30 with TRBJ2-3, with the D gene possibly TRBD1 or TRBD2, each one fitting 5 bases. This material consisted of CD4+ T cells sorted from PBMCs, taken approximately 11 days after the first yellow fever vaccination. The receptor was derived from a man between 18 and 35 years old who received the YFV17D yellow fever vaccine. The sequenced DNA: TGTGCCTGGGGAAAGGGGAGTGCGACAGATACGCAGTATTTT. This gives the protein CAWGKGSATDTQYF.